The 22 T cell receptor beta chains below come from one sample, sequenced in a study of human T cells and chemical hapten exposure. TCRdb analysed the RACE reads with MiXCR anew, one entry per CDR3 protein. The table has 200,000 to 300,000 distinct CDR3 sequences, about 9% seen once; the top ten hold 2% to 2.5%. This sample's time point: pre-sensitization, week 0. Noted treatment: therapeutic diphenylcyclopropenone sensitization with weekly scalp DPC. The sample consisted of whole blood, taken in connection with sensitization to the hapten diphenylcyclopropenone (DPC). These receptors were taken from a woman aged 40 to 50 with alopecia areata. Some clones in this sample may be carry-over from other donors' samples.

The chain is built from TRBV29-1 and TRBJ2-7; D call uncertain. Trimming pared 4 bases from V and 5 bases from J, leaving 12 bases between. Germline V gene lookup returns CDR1 SQVTM and CDR2 ANQGSEA. This CDR3 is 12 amino acids long. CDR3 in DNA: TGCAGCGTTGGCCAGCCTCCCCACGAGCAGTACTTC. Protein sequence: CSVGQPPHEQYF.

This clonotype was seen a handful of times. CDR3 amino acids: CASSRRTGNTEAFF. The CDR3 DNA reads TGTGCCAGCAGCCGCCGAACAGGGAACACTGAAGCTTTCTTT. This chain connects TRBV5-4 to TRBJ1-1; possibly TRBD1 for D (5 bases). Germline lookup yields CDR1 SGHNT and CDR2 YYREEE (reference sequence). The ends were cut back, 4 bases at V and 1 base at J, with 11 bases in the middle. This CDR3 is 14 amino acids long.

This clonotype has a count of ten or more. The gene calls are TRBV12-3 or TRBV12-4 and TRBJ1-5, with 7 nucleotides matching TRBD1. This CDR3 is 13 amino acids long. Trimming at V came to 5 bases and at J to 7 bases, leaving 5 bases not matched to a gene. CDR3 amino acids: CASSPQGRQPQHF. DNA of the CDR3: TGTGCCAGCAGTCCACAGGGGCGACAGCCCCAGCATTTT.

This clonotype was seen a few times. V and J are TRBV18 and TRBJ2-7, with D possibly being TRBD2 (6 bases). The CDR3 spans 14 residues. Germline CDR1 KGHSH, CDR2 LQKENI. Deletions cut 3 bases from V and 0 bases from J, with 9 bases between. As DNA, the CDR3 is TGTGCCAGCTCACCGGGACTCAACTCCTACGAGCAGTACTTC. Protein product: CASSPGLNSYEQYF.

The rearrangement joins TRBV20-1 to TRBJ2-3; no clear D gene. This CDR3 is built from 15 residues. Germline CDR1 DFQATT, CDR2 SNEGSKA (reference sequence). With 3 bases removed from V and 6 bases from J, the gap between germline ends came to 19 bases. The CDR3 sequence: CSARGSWVPQDTQYF. DNA for the CDR3: TGCAGTGCTAGGGGTTCGTGGGTCCCCCAGGATACGCAGTATTTT.

V and J are TRBV7-2 and TRBJ1-2; tentatively, D is TRBD1 (6 bases). Germline V gene lookup returns CDR1 SGHTA and CDR2 FQGNSA. Trimming cost V 5 bases and J 0 bases, with 13 bases left between them. There are 15 residues in the CDR3. CDR3 DNA sequence: TGTGCCAGCAGCCCCGACAGGAGGGCTAACTATGGCTACACCTTC. Its translation is CASSPDRRANYGYTF.

The sample holds a few counts of this clonotype. The rearrangement joins TRBV20-1 to TRBJ2-1; D is ambiguous. The V gene's germline CDR1 is DFQATT and CDR2 SNEGSKA (reference sequence). The CDR3 sequence is 13 residues long. Trimming pared 1 base from V and 4 bases from J, leaving 8 bases between. The CDR3 sequence: CSARVPVYNEQFF. The CDR3 DNA sequence: TGCAGTGCTAGAGTCCCCGTTTACAATGAGCAGTTCTTC.

The chain links TRBV28 to TRBJ2-1; 15 bases fit TRBD2. The CDR3 loop spans 19 amino acids. V lost 3 bases to trimming and J lost 0 bases; unmatched junction nucleotides: 6. Germline CDR1 is MDHEN and CDR2 is SYDVKM. CDR3 bases: TGTGCCAGCAGTTTGGACAGGACTAGCGGGAGGGCCTCCTACAATGAGCAGTTCTTC. It translates to CASSLDRTSGRASYNEQFF.

This clonotype was observed a handful of times. The genes are TRBV27 and TRBJ1-4, with D unclear. V gave up 4 bases and J gave up 5 bases, with 11 bases separating them. The CDR3 sequence is 14 residues long. From germline, CDR1 is MNHEY and CDR2 SMNVEV (reference sequence). The CDR3 region has the DNA TGTGCCAGCAGTTACCACGGAAGAAATGAAAAACTGTTTTTT. Protein sequence: CASSYHGRNEKLFF.

The CDR3 nucleotides read TGCGCCAGCAGCTTTTTGGGTCACACAGATACGCAGTATTTT. It translates to CASSFLGHTDTQYF. V usage is TRBV5-1 and J usage is TRBJ2-3; D not resolved. The CDR3 runs to 14 residues. Germline values: CDR1 SGHRS, CDR2 YFSETQ. The V gene lost 2 bases and the J gene lost 2 bases, with 9 bases spanning the gap.

About this clonotype itself: One junction end disagrees with the germline gene, perhaps due to a read error. V gene TRBV28 combines with J gene TRBJ2-3; 8 bases agree with TRBD1. Looked up from germline, CDR1 is MDHEN and CDR2 is SYDVKM. This CDR3 has 12 residues. CDR3 loop: CASSLSTGAQDF. CDR3 nucleotide sequence: TGTGCCAGCAGTTTATCGACAGGGGCTCAGGATTTT.

This clonotype was detected a few times. The chain joins TRBV6-4 to TRBJ2-1, with D perhaps matching TRBD2 (6 bases). V lost 10 bases to trimming and J lost 4 bases, with 14 bases between them. This CDR3 is 13 amino acids long. Germline CDR1 is MRHNA and CDR2 is SNTAGT. The CDR3 DNA reads as TGTGCCACCCGGGACTCCCGGTACAATGAGCAGTTCTTC. The encoded protein is CATRDSRYNEQFF.

The chain joins TRBV28 to TRBJ2-7; no reliable D call. Germline CDR1 reads MDHEN; CDR2 reads SYDVKM. With 5 bases removed from V and 4 bases from J, the gap between germline ends came to 9 bases. The CDR3 loop spans 12 amino acids. CDR3 protein: CASSPPAYEQYF. The CDR3 bases are TGTGCCAGCAGTCCCCCAGCGTACGAGCAGTACTTC.

This clonotype was counted only a few times. The chain carries TRBV6-2 or TRBV6-3 and TRBJ2-1; D is unresolved. Trimming stripped 10 bases from V and 3 bases from J, with 16 bases between. Germline V gene sequence: CDR1 MNHEY, CDR2 SVGEGT. The CDR3 consists of 14 residues. Written as DNA, the CDR3 is TGTGCCACCCTCCTGGGCCTTAACTACAATGAGCAGTTCTTC. This sequence encodes CATLLGLNYNEQFF.

This clonotype has more than one count but fewer than ten. This chain joins TRBV10-3 and TRBJ2-3; TRBD1 aligns across 8 bases. V was pared by 7 bases and J by 2 bases, with 8 bases of the junction left unmatched. The CDR3 is 15 amino acids. The V gene's germline CDR1 is ENHRY and CDR2 SYGVKD. The CDR3 coding sequence is TGTGCCATCAACGGACAGGGAGGAAACACAGATACGCAGTATTTT. Its translation is CAINGQGGNTDTQYF.

This clonotype was seen only a few times. The chain links TRBV7-2 to TRBJ2-5; D gene unclear. Germline V gene data show CDR1 as SGHTA and CDR2 as FQGNSA. Trimming took 5 bases from V and 0 from J, leaving 7 bases between them. CDR3 length: 13 amino acids. The CDR3 protein is CASSLQNQETQYF. The CDR3 DNA sequence: TGTGCCAGCAGCCTTCAGAACCAAGAGACCCAGTACTTC.

This clonotype was observed many times. The chain recombines TRBV7-8 with TRBJ1-4; 7 positions match TRBD1. The CDR3 contains 14 residues. In germline, CDR1 is SGHVS, CDR2 FQNEAQ. The junction had 7 bases not matched to a gene; V was cut back by 5 bases and J by 7 bases. The CDR3 bases are TGTGCCAGCAGCAATAACAGGGGCGGTGAAAAACTGTTTTTT. Amino acids: CASSNNRGGEKLFF.

This sequence joins TRBV7-2 and TRBJ1-1, with 7 bases matching TRBD1. Trimming removed 5 bases from V and 8 bases from J; junction bases left unmatched: 8. This CDR3 comprises 13 residues. Per germline, CDR1 SGHTA and CDR2 FQGNSA. Here the CDR3 reads CASSIQGRSEAFF. DNA of the CDR3: TGTGCCAGCAGCATACAGGGGAGGAGCGAAGCTTTCTTT.

In this sample, this clonotype turned up a few times. V and J are TRBV6-2 or TRBV6-3 and TRBJ2-2; the match to TRBD2 covers 11 bases. CDR1 is MNHEY, CDR2 SVGEGT, per germline. Trimming at V came to 4 bases and at J to 6 bases, leaving 7 bases not matched to a gene. The CDR3 is made up of 16 amino acids. CDR3 loop: CASSFLAGGLPGELFF. CDR3 DNA sequence: TGTGCCAGCAGTTTTTTAGCGGGAGGGCTACCCGGGGAGCTGTTTTTT.

This clonotype was found a few times. The junction differs from germline at one of its ends, possibly a read error. This chain uses TRBV7-7 with TRBJ2-7, with TRBD1 matching over 9 bases. Germline V gene data show CDR1 as SSHAT and CDR2 as FNYEAQ (reference sequence). The CDR3 sequence is 13 residues long. CDR3 in DNA: TGTGCTAGCAGCTTAGGGACAGGGCTCGAGCAGTACTTC. Translated, it gives CASSLGTGLEQYF.

This clonotype showed up many times. The gene calls are TRBV7-9 and TRBJ1-3; 7 nucleotides agree with TRBD1. The CDR3 is made up of 16 amino acids. Unmatched junction bases numbered 7, after V lost 5 bases and J lost 0 bases. From germline, CDR1 is SEHNR and CDR2 FQNEAQ (reference sequence). Here the CDR3 reads CASSAGQPSSGNTIYF. The CDR3 DNA follows: TGTGCCAGCAGCGCGGGACAGCCGAGCTCTGGAAACACCATATATTTT.

The chain links TRBV6-5 to TRBJ2-2; D remains ambiguous. V was clipped by 2 bases and J by 6 bases, with 16 bases between them. The CDR3 runs to 16 residues. From germline, CDR1 is MNHEY and CDR2 SVGAGI. DNA of the CDR3: TGTGCCAGCAGTTACGGGATCAAAAGCAGCCCCGGGGAGCTGTTTTTT. It is translated as CASSYGIKSSPGELFF.